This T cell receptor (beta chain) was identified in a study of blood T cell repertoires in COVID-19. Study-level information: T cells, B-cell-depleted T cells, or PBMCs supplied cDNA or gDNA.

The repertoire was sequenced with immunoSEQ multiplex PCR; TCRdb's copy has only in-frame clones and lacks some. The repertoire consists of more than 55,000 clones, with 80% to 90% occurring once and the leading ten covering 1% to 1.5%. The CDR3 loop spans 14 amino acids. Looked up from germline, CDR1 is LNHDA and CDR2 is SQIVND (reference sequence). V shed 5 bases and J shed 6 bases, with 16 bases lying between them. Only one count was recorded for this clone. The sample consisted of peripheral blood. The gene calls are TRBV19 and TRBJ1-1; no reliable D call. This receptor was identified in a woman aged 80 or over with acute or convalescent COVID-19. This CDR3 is CASSFPPSGAEAFF. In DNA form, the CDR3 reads TGTGCCAGTAGTTTCCCCCCAAGCGGGGCTGAAGCTTTCTTT.